The 9 T cell receptor beta chains below all came from one sample that was sequenced in a study of blood T cell repertoires in COVID-19. Produced via immunoSEQ multiplex PCR; TCRdb's table is partial and in-frame only. The table shows approximately 200,000 clones, with approximately 90% occurring only once. The specimen sequenced was peripheral blood. All receptors come from a man over 45 with acute or convalescent COVID-19.

The gene calls are TRBV25-1 and TRBJ1-1; TRBD1 might be the D (5 bases). This CDR3 spans 15 amino acids. The germline V gene encodes CDR1 MGHDK and CDR2 SYGVNS. The ends were cut back, 3 bases at V and 0 bases at J, with 11 bases in the middle. CDR3 DNA: TGTGCCAGCAGTGACGGGCAAGGGGTGAACACTGAAGCTTTCTTT. Translation gives CASSDGQGVNTEAFF. Full variable domain (remainder filled in from reference TRBV25-1 and TRBJ1-1): EADIYQTPRYLVIGTGKKITLECSQTMGHDKMYWYQQDPGMELHLIHYSYGVNSTEKGDLSSESTVSRIRTEHFPLTLESARPSHTSQYLCASSDGQGVNTEAFFGQGTRLTVV.

This chain connects TRBV2 to TRBJ1-2, with 7 positions matching TRBD1. V trimming: 6 bases; J trimming: 7 bases; junction bases outside the gene matches: 8. Per germline, CDR1 SNHLY and CDR2 FYNNEI. This CDR3 comprises 13 residues. CDR3 protein: CASRGDSPSGYTF. The CDR3 nucleotides read TGTGCCAGCAGGGGGGACAGCCCTAGTGGCTACACCTTC. Together with reference TRBV2 and TRBJ1-2, the CDR3 gives the full variable domain: EPEVTQTPSHQVTQMGQEVILRCVPISNHLYFYWYRQILGQKVEFLVSFYNNEISEKSEIFDDQFSVERPDGSNFTLKIRSTKLEDSAMYFCASRGDSPSGYTFGSGTRLTVV.

The rearrangement joins TRBV12-3 or TRBV12-4 to TRBJ1-1, with D hard to call. The CDR3 contains 13 residues. V dropped 3 bases and J dropped 1 base, with 6 bases sitting between them. The CDR3 reads CASSFTGNTEAFF. CDR3 DNA sequence: TGTGCCAGCAGTTTTACCGGGAACACTGAAGCTTTCTTT.

V is TRBV11-2 and J is TRBJ1-4; weak D call: TRBD1 (5 bases). Germline V gives CDR1 SGHAT, CDR2 FQNNGV. The CDR3 consists of 14 residues. The V end lost 4 bases, the J end lost 8 bases, and 14 bases lay between the germline ends. CDR3: CASSWGDRGEKLFF. In nucleotides, the CDR3 is TGTGCCAGCAGCTGGGGGGATCGTGGGGAAAAACTGTTTTTT.

The CDR3 loop reads CASSHNSGNTEAFF. The CDR3 coding sequence is TGTGCCAGCAGCCACAACTCTGGGAACACTGAAGCTTTCTTT. V and J are TRBV3-1 (or the pseudogene TRBV3-2) and TRBJ1-1; no reliable D call. Germline values: CDR1 LGHDT, CDR2 YNNKEL (reference sequence). The length of the CDR3 is 14 residues. Trimming removed 3 bases from V and 1 base from J, with 9 bases in between.

The chain carries TRBV10-2 and TRBJ1-2; TRBD1 agrees at 7 bases. Germline values: CDR1 WSHSY, CDR2 SAAADI. Unmatched junction bases numbered 11, after V lost 7 bases and J lost 3 bases. This CDR3 has 15 amino acids. CDR3 sequence: CASKAPGQPYYGYTF. CDR3 DNA: TGCGCCAGCAAGGCCCCGGGACAGCCATACTATGGCTACACCTTC.

V is TRBV2 and J is TRBJ1-2; D is possibly TRBD1 (5 bases). CDR1 SNHLY and CDR2 FYNNEI come from the germline V gene. Trimming removed 6 bases from V and 2 bases from J, with 10 bases in between. The CDR3 extends over 13 amino acids. The CDR3 protein is CASRATANYGYTF. DNA of the CDR3: TGTGCCAGCAGGGCGACAGCGAACTATGGCTACACCTTC.

V and J are TRBV6-5 and TRBJ2-4; 9 bases are shared with TRBD2. The germline CDR1 and CDR2 sequences are MNHEY and SVGAGI. The ends lost 1 base at V and 4 bases at J; junction bases unmatched: 2. This CDR3 has 15 amino acids. CDR3 sequence reads: CASSYWRGGKNIQYF. DNA of the CDR3: TGTGCCAGCAGTTACTGGCGGGGGGGGAAAAACATTCAGTACTTC.

This chain connects TRBV5-4 to TRBJ1-4; 9 bases are shared with TRBD1. Germline V lookup: CDR1 SGHNT, CDR2 YYREEE (reference sequence). This CDR3 comprises 15 residues. V dropped 0 bases and J dropped 5; count of bases not matched to a gene: 2. CDR3 sequence (DNA): TGTGCCAGCAGCTTGGGTGGGACAGGGAATGAAAAACTGTTTTTT. It is translated as CASSLGGTGNEKLFF.